This TCR beta chain is drawn from a study of beta chain features in type 1 diabetes. Study results and limitations: TCRB CDR3s were moderately but significantly shorter in Type 1 diabetes patients in all four CD4+ subsets.

Since all of the isolated RNA was reverse transcribed, expressed TCRB transcripts were what got sequenced. Only in-frame clones appear in the TCRdb table, and some are missing; sequencing was by immunoSEQ multiplex PCR. This table has about 16,000 clones, 55% appearing once. The CDR3 loop spans 13 amino acids. V was shortened by 6 bases and J by 1 base, with 9 bases between the two germline ends. Germline assignment: CDR1 ENHRY and CDR2 SYGVKD. A few counts support this clone. Its target is unknown. The receptor comes from a woman aged 18-29 years in good health. The gene calls are TRBV10-3 and TRBJ1-1; maybe TRBD1 (5 bases). Input material: stem cell memory CD4+ T cells from blood. CDR3 bases: TGTGCCATCAGCAAGCAGGGGAACACTGAAGCTTTCTTT. This encodes CAISKQGNTEAFF.